These 29 T cell receptor beta chains came from one sample sequenced in a study of cytomegalovirus exposure and HLA in healthy donors. PCR employed 60 Vbeta and 13 Jbeta primers. Using immunoSEQ multiplex PCR, the repertoire was profiled, and TCRdb retains in-frame clones only, with some absent. The sample contains about 110,000 clones, about 74% of which appear only once. The specimen was PBMCs. Source of these receptors: a man under 40 in good health and CMV-seropositive.

The chain has TRBV4-2 and TRBJ2-5, with D perhaps matching TRBD2 (7 bases). V lost 4 bases, J lost 0 bases, and 18 bases lay in between. The CDR3 is made up of 17 amino acids. Germline CDR1 and CDR2: LGHNA and YNFKEQ. In DNA form, the CDR3 reads TGTGCCAGCAGCCCGGGCCTCGGGGGGCAGTACCAAGAGACCCAGTACTTC. It translates to CASSPGLGGQYQETQYF.

This sequence joins TRBV11-1 and TRBJ2-4; 7 bases line up with TRBD2. With V trimmed by 1 base and J by 8 bases, 8 bases remained unmatched. This CDR3 spans 15 amino acids. Per germline, CDR1 SGHAT and CDR2 FQDESV (reference sequence). CDR3 in amino acids: CASSLDRTSRDIQYF. CDR3 nucleotides: TGTGCCAGCAGCTTAGACCGGACTAGTAGGGACATTCAGTACTTC.

The CDR3 region is CASSRRGSGGPNEQFF. The CDR3 DNA is TGCGCCAGCAGCCGGCGGGGGAGCGGGGGCCCCAATGAGCAGTTCTTC. The V gene is TRBV4-1, the J gene TRBJ2-1; 8 bases align to TRBD2. Trimming cost V 4 bases and J 6 bases; bases outside gene matches: 11. Germline V gives CDR1 MGHRA, CDR2 YSYEKL. The CDR3 is 16 amino acids.

The gene calls are TRBV2 and TRBJ1-5; no definite D call. From germline, CDR1 is SNHLY and CDR2 FYNNEI. V was trimmed by 4 bases and J by 0 bases, leaving 13 bases between them. The CDR3 has 16 residues. The CDR3 spells CASSGGYTDSNQPQHF. CDR3 DNA sequence: TGTGCCAGCAGTGGCGGGTACACCGATAGCAATCAGCCCCAGCATTTT.

By proportion, this clone is medium-sized. V and J are TRBV27 and TRBJ1-1; possible D gene TRBD1, 6 bases. The length of the CDR3 is 13 residues. Trimming stripped 0 bases from V and 8 bases from J, with 10 bases between. Germline assignment: CDR1 MNHEY and CDR2 SMNVEV (reference sequence). CDR3 amino acids: CASSLSYREEAFF. CDR3 coding DNA: TGTGCCAGCAGTTTATCGTACAGGGAGGAAGCTTTCTTT.

This chain joins TRBV18 and TRBJ1-6; D gene unclear. The ends were cut back, 3 bases at V and 11 bases at J, with 17 bases in the middle. The CDR3 is 15 amino acids. Germline values: CDR1 KGHSH, CDR2 LQKENI. The CDR3 is CASSPQPGVATPLHF. The CDR3 DNA reads as TGTGCCAGCTCACCCCAGCCGGGAGTCGCGACACCCCTCCACTTT.

The V gene is TRBV9, the J gene TRBJ2-7; D is unresolved. The CDR3 spans 15 residues. Trimming pared 0 bases from V and 2 bases from J, leaving 12 bases between. The germline V gene has CDR1 SGDLS and CDR2 YYNGEE. In DNA form, the CDR3 reads TGTGCCAGCAGCGTAGGGCCCCTCGCCACCTACGAGCAGTACTTC. Its translation is CASSVGPLATYEQYF.

The chain carries TRBV6-5 and TRBJ2-3; possible D gene TRBD1, 5 bases. Looked up from germline, CDR1 is MNHEY and CDR2 is SVGAGI. The ends were cut back, 4 bases at V and 5 bases at J, with 19 bases in the middle. CDR3 size: 16 residues. The CDR3 spells CASSSRQLAPVDTQYF. CDR3 coding DNA: TGTGCCAGCAGTTCCAGACAGCTCGCCCCCGTAGATACGCAGTATTTT.

The chain recombines TRBV28 with TRBJ1-2; D call uncertain. Trimming shortened V by 3 bases and J by 5 bases, and 10 bases separated the two germline ends. The CDR3 length is 13 residues. Germline-derived CDR1 and CDR2 are MDHEN and SYDVKM. Here the CDR3 reads CASSFLGVYGYTF. In DNA form, the CDR3 reads TGTGCCAGCAGTTTCTTGGGAGTTTATGGCTACACCTTC.

The sample holds one count of this clone. V usage is TRBV4-1 and J usage is TRBJ2-7; a weak D match, TRBD2 (6 bases). The CDR3 is 14 residues long. V shed 4 bases and J shed 2 bases, with 12 bases lying between them. CDR1 is MGHRA, CDR2 YSYEKL, per germline. CDR3: CASSRGVPTYEQYF. Written as DNA, the CDR3 is TGCGCCAGCAGCCGGGGGGTCCCTACCTACGAGCAGTACTTC.

This sequence joins TRBV29-1 and TRBJ1-2; D perhaps matches TRBD1 (5 bases). CDR1 is SQVTM, CDR2 ANQGSEA, per germline. The CDR3 is made up of 12 amino acids. Trimming left V 6 bases short and J 3 bases short, with 11 bases between. In DNA, the CDR3 is TGCAGCGTGTCCGCGACAGACTATGGCTACACCTTC. Encoded protein: CSVSATDYGYTF.

This clone was found a few times. The chain employs TRBV6-1 and TRBJ1-1, with D tentatively TRBD1 (6 bases). Trimming cost V 6 bases and J 4 bases, with 15 bases left between them. From germline, CDR1 is MNHNS and CDR2 SASEGT. This CDR3 has 14 amino acids. The CDR3 protein is CASSSLQGSTEAFF. The CDR3 DNA reads as TGTGCCAGCAGCAGCTTACAGGGATCCACTGAAGCTTTCTTT.

This chain connects TRBV7-3 to TRBJ2-7, with 9 bases lining up with TRBD1. Germline V gene data show CDR1 as SGHTA and CDR2 as FQGTGA. The V segment lost 4 bases and the J segment 6 bases; nucleotides outside the gene matches: 7. CDR3 length: 14 residues. The CDR3, as DNA: TGTGCCAGCAGCTCCACGGGACAGGGCTCCGAGCAGTACTTC. Translated, it gives CASSSTGQGSEQYF.

V is TRBV28 and J is TRBJ2-7; 7 nucleotides match TRBD1. The CDR3 consists of 14 residues. The V gene's germline CDR1 is MDHEN and CDR2 SYDVKM. With V trimmed by 6 bases and J by 4 bases, 9 bases remained unmatched. CDR3 in amino acids: CASSFGQVGYEQYF. CDR3 DNA sequence: TGTGCCAGCAGCTTCGGACAGGTTGGGTACGAGCAGTACTTC.

Ten or more counts support this clone. The chain combines TRBV19 with TRBJ1-4, with D unclear. V lost 6 bases to trimming and J lost 5 bases, with 16 bases between them. Germline CDR1 is LNHDA and CDR2 is SQIVND (reference sequence). The CDR3 has 15 residues. The CDR3 loop is CASSPPPGRNEKLFF. The CDR3 DNA reads as TGTGCCAGTAGCCCTCCTCCAGGCCGGAATGAAAAACTGTTTTTT. The complete variable domain, with remaining parts taken from reference TRBV19 and TRBJ1-4, reads DGGITQSPKYLFRKEGQNVTLSCEQNLNHDAMYWYRQDPGQGLRLIYYSQIVNDFQKGDIAEGYSVSREKKESFPLTVTSAQKNPTAFYLCASSPPPGRNEKLFFGSGTQLSVL.

The J gene is TRBJ2-3, the V gene TRBV4-1; D is possibly TRBD2 (5 bases). The V gene lost 1 base and the J gene lost 5 bases, with 10 bases spanning the gap. Germline V gives CDR1 MGHRA, CDR2 YSYEKL. This CDR3 region has 14 residues. CDR3 residues: CASSQARGGDTQYF. CDR3 nucleotide sequence: TGCGCCAGCAGCCAAGCCCGGGGTGGAGATACGCAGTATTTT.

The genes are TRBV10-3 and TRBJ2-5, with 11 bases identical to TRBD2. J lost 2 bases, V lost 4 bases, and 12 bases had no gene match. The CDR3 contains 18 residues. Germline V gene lookup returns CDR1 ENHRY and CDR2 SYGVKD. DNA of the CDR3: TGTGCCATCAGTGCCACGGGAAAACTAGCGGGGGAACAAGAGACCCAGTACTTC. This encodes CAISATGKLAGEQETQYF.

The chain links TRBV13 to TRBJ2-5; the D gene is possibly TRBD1 (6 bases). The CDR3 sequence is 12 residues long. The germline CDR1 and CDR2 sequences are PRHDT and FYEKMQ (reference sequence). The CDR3 nucleotides are TGTGCGGACAGTCCTAGGGTGGAGACCCAGTACTTC. Its protein is CADSPRVETQYF.

CDR3 in amino acids: CSVMGGVQETQYF. DNA for the CDR3: TGCAGCGTTATGGGCGGGGTGCAAGAGACCCAGTACTTC. The chain recombines TRBV29-1 with TRBJ2-5, with TRBD2 as a possible D gene (6 bases). Germline V gene data show CDR1 as SQVTM and CDR2 as ANQGSEA. V shed 5 bases and J shed 2 bases, with 12 bases lying between them. There are 13 residues in the CDR3.

The chain joins TRBV6-1 to TRBJ1-5; D is possibly TRBD1 (6 bases). This CDR3 spans 18 amino acids. With 1 base removed from V and 0 bases from J, the gap between germline ends came to 16 bases. Germline-derived CDR1 and CDR2 are MNHNS and SASEGT. CDR3 nucleotides: TGTGCCAGCAGTGAAGTTAAGTTTAGGACAGCTAGCAATCAGCCCCAGCATTTT. This translates into CASSEVKFRTASNQPQHF.

This chain joins TRBV28 and TRBJ1-2, with D possibly TRBD1 on 5 matching bases. The V gene's germline CDR1 is MDHEN and CDR2 SYDVKM. V shed 8 bases and J shed 7 bases, with 20 bases lying between them. The CDR3 sequence is 14 residues long. CDR3 loop: CASGGTLALGGYTF. CDR3 bases: TGTGCCAGCGGAGGGACCCTCGCTTTGGGTGGCTACACCTTC.

Concerning this clone: A read error may account for a junction end that differs from germline. The rearrangement uses TRBV2 and TRBJ2-3; 8 nucleotides line up with TRBD2. Germline V gives CDR1 SNHLY, CDR2 FYNNEI. This CDR3 spans 13 amino acids. CDR3 sequence reads: CASGRGVPDTRYF. CDR3 nucleotides: TGTGCCAGCGGGCGGGGGGTCCCAGATACGCGGTATTTT. Full variable domain (missing parts from reference TRBV2 and TRBJ2-3): EPEVTQTPSHQVTQMGQEVILRCVPISNHLYFYWYRQILGQKVEFLVSFYNNEISEKSEIFDDQFSVERPDGSNFTLKIRSTKLEDSAMYFCASGRGVPDTRYFGPGTRLTVL.

This chain uses TRBV2 with TRBJ1-5; weak D call: TRBD1 (6 bases). Trimming took 3 bases from V and 3 from J, leaving 12 bases between them. The CDR3 totals 15 residues. Germline CDR1 reads SNHLY; CDR2 reads FYNNEI. CDR3 coding DNA: TGTGCCAGCAGTGACCCGCGGGGGGCCAATCAGCCCCAGCATTTT. This codes for CASSDPRGANQPQHF.

This chain uses TRBV4-1 with TRBJ1-4; D gene uncertain. Trimming removed 4 bases from V and 6 bases from J, with 12 bases in between. The V gene's germline CDR1 is MGHRA and CDR2 YSYEKL. This CDR3 has 14 amino acids. CDR3: CASSRLTSYEKLFF. CDR3 in DNA: TGCGCCAGCAGCCGACTGACTTCTTATGAAAAACTGTTTTTT.

This sequence joins TRBV5-1 and TRBJ2-5, with 8 bases that match TRBD2. This CDR3 region has 15 residues. Germline CDR1 SGHRS, CDR2 YFSETQ. Trimming cost V 0 bases and J 2 bases; bases outside gene matches: 3. The CDR3 region has the DNA TGCGCCAGCAGCTTGGCGGGGGGGCCGCAAGAGACCCAGTACTTC. Translated: CASSLAGGPQETQYF.

The CDR3 loop is CASSAIGTSGGETQYF. The CDR3 DNA reads as TGTGCCAGCAGTGCCATTGGGACTAGCGGGGGGGAGACCCAGTACTTC. The rearrangement links TRBV6-1 to TRBJ2-5; the match to TRBD2 covers 15 bases. Germline trimming cut 4 bases from V and 5 bases from J; bases unmatched to any gene: 5. The CDR3 is made up of 16 amino acids. Germline V lookup: CDR1 MNHNS, CDR2 SASEGT.

This clone occurred a few times. The chain carries TRBV7-8 and TRBJ1-1; D may be TRBD1 (6 bases). The CDR3 covers 14 residues. V was shortened by 3 bases and J by 5 bases, with 13 bases between the two germline ends. From germline, CDR1 is SGHVS and CDR2 FQNEAQ. The CDR3 region has the DNA TGTGCCAGCAGCTTCCGGGATCAGGGGACTGAAGCTTTCTTT. This gives the protein CASSFRDQGTEAFF.

The V call is TRBV18, the J call TRBJ1-1, with 8 bases lining up with TRBD1. The CDR3 runs to 17 residues. The germline V gene has CDR1 KGHSH and CDR2 LQKENI. J lost 2 bases, V lost 1 base, and 9 bases had no gene match. This CDR3 is CASSPQSLGQGNTEAFF. The DNA for the CDR3 is TGTGCCAGCTCACCACAATCCCTCGGACAGGGAAACACTGAAGCTTTCTTT.

This clone was observed once. The chain has TRBV10-3 and TRBJ2-1; 10 bases are a match to TRBD1. This CDR3 is 14 amino acids long. V lost 6 bases to trimming and J lost 8 bases; unmatched junction nucleotides: 7. The germline CDR1 and CDR2 sequences are ENHRY and SYGVKD. The CDR3 nucleotides read TGTGCCATCAGGGCGGGACAGGGGAGCGATGAGCAGTTCTTC. This sequence encodes CAIRAGQGSDEQFF.